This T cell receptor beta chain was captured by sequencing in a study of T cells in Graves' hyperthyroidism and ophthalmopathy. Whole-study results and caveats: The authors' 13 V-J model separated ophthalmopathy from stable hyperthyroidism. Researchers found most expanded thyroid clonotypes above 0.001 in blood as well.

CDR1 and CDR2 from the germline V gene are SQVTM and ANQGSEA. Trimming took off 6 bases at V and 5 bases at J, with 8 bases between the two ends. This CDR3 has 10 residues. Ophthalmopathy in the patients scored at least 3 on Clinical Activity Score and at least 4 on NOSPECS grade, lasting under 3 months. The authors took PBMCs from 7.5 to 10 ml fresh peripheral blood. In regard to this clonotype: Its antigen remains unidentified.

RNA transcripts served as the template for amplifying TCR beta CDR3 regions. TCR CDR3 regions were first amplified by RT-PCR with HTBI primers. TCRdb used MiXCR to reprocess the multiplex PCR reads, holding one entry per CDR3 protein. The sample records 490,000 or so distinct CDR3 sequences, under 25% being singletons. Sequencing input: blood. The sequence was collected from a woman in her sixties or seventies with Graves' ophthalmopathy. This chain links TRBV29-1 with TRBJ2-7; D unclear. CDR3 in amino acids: CSVGANEQYF. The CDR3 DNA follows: TGCAGCGTCGGAGCGAACGAGCAGTACTTC.